The next 30 T cell receptor beta chains were all read from a single sample in a study of radiotherapy plus CTLA-4 blockade in lung cancer. Sequencing used immunoSEQ multiplex PCR; TCRdb keeps in-frame clones, though not all of them. The sample lists 45,000 or so clones, roughly four fifths occurring once. This material consisted of peripheral blood, taken from a patient treated with radiotherapy plus ipilimumab. The receptors derive from a human donor with non-small cell lung cancer who had stable disease on radiotherapy plus ipilimumab.

The rearrangement uses TRBV28 and TRBJ1-1; tentatively, D is TRBD1 (6 bases). Germline CDR1 is MDHEN and CDR2 is SYDVKM. Deletions cut 6 bases from V and 6 bases from J, with 11 bases between. The CDR3 has 12 amino acids. The CDR3 DNA reads as TGTGCCAGCAGCTTGACAGGTTCTGAAGCTTTCTTT. It is translated as CASSLTGSEAFF.

This sequence joins TRBV15 and TRBJ1-5; no clear D gene. This CDR3 comprises 15 residues. V was cut by 1 base and J by 5 bases, with 12 bases left in between. Germline CDR1 and CDR2: LNHNV and YYDKDF (reference sequence). The DNA of the CDR3 is TGTGCCACCAGCAGAGGGGATGGTTGGGATCAGCCCCAGCATTTT. Residues: CATSRGDGWDQPQHF.

The rearrangement joins TRBV4-3 to TRBJ1-2, with 7 nucleotides matching TRBD1. The CDR3 has 12 amino acids. Unmatched junction bases numbered 4, after V lost 4 bases and J lost 8 bases. Looked up from germline, CDR1 is LGHNA and CDR2 is YSLEER. The CDR3 sequence is CASSRTGGGYTF. The CDR3 DNA is TGCGCCAGCAGCCGGACAGGTGGCGGCTACACCTTC.

This clone has only one observation. The chain has TRBV27 and TRBJ1-2; D possibly corresponds to TRBD1 (6 bases). From germline, CDR1 is MNHEY and CDR2 SMNVEV (reference sequence). The CDR3 covers 14 residues. The V end lost 5 bases, the J end lost 2 bases, and 12 bases lay between the germline ends. CDR3 residues: CASSATGTNYGYTF. In nucleotides, the CDR3 is TGTGCCAGCAGTGCGACCGGGACAAACTATGGCTACACCTTC.

This chain uses TRBV2 with TRBJ1-6; D unresolved. The CDR3 consists of 15 residues. The V end lost 3 bases, the J end lost 6 bases, and 12 bases lay between the germline ends. Germline-derived CDR1 and CDR2 are SNHLY and FYNNEI. CDR3 DNA sequence: TGTGCCAGCAGTGAGCCTCCTCGGGGTAATTCACCCCTCCACTTT. Translated: CASSEPPRGNSPLHF.

The chain joins TRBV28 to TRBJ2-6; D is undetermined. Germline V gives CDR1 MDHEN, CDR2 SYDVKM. Trimming removed 3 bases at V and 0 bases at J, with 12 bases between. CDR3 length: 17 amino acids. The CDR3 DNA reads TGTGCCAGCAGTTTCGATCGCGCAGCCTCTGGGGCCAACGTCCTGACTTTC. Protein product: CASSFDRAASGANVLTF.

The chain links TRBV29-1 to TRBJ1-2; 7 bases match TRBD1. The junction had 11 bases not matched to a gene; V was cut back by 6 bases and J by 4 bases. The germline gives CDR1 SQVTM, CDR2 ANQGSEA. The CDR3 totals 14 residues. DNA of the CDR3: TGCAGCGTCGGCGGTGACAGGGATCGCTATGGCTACACCTTC. Translating it yields CSVGGDRDRYGYTF.

This chain uses TRBV5-4 with TRBJ2-2, with 7 bases that match TRBD1. This CDR3 has 15 amino acids. Trimming removed 3 bases from V and 4 bases from J; junction bases left unmatched: 6. Germline V gives CDR1 SGHNT, CDR2 YYREEE (reference sequence). The CDR3 reads CASSYRDRLTGELFF. CDR3 bases: TGTGCCAGCAGCTACCGGGACAGACTCACCGGGGAGCTGTTTTTT.

This clone was seen only once. The chain employs TRBV28 and TRBJ1-2, with a possible D match to TRBD1 (5 bases). The CDR3 is 14 amino acids. Trimming took 5 bases from V and 4 from J, leaving 14 bases between them. The germline V gene has CDR1 MDHEN and CDR2 SYDVKM. CDR3 residues: CASSPSGAGYGYTF. In DNA form, the CDR3 reads TGTGCCAGCAGTCCATCTGGGGCAGGCTATGGCTACACCTTC.

The chain has TRBV11-2 and TRBJ2-5; TRBD2 matches 12 bases. The CDR3 is 16 residues long. The V gene end was trimmed by 5 bases and the J gene end by 9 bases; junction bases not matched to a gene: 13. From germline, CDR1 is SGHAT and CDR2 FQNNGV. The CDR3 region is CASSLGTSGLRVPQYF. In nucleotides, the CDR3 is TGTGCCAGCAGCCTCGGGACTAGCGGGTTAAGAGTGCCCCAGTACTTC.

The rearrangement links TRBV6-5 to TRBJ1-2; 9 bases agree with TRBD1. The length of the CDR3 is 14 residues. From germline, CDR1 is MNHEY and CDR2 SVGAGI. The junction had 6 bases not matched to a gene; V was cut back by 2 bases and J by 8 bases. The CDR3 protein is CASSYADRGSGYTF. In nucleotides, the CDR3 is TGTGCCAGCAGTTACGCGGACAGGGGTAGCGGCTACACCTTC.

V usage is TRBV6-5 and J usage is TRBJ1-5, with D tentatively TRBD1 (6 bases). The CDR3 is made up of 13 amino acids. In germline, CDR1 is MNHEY, CDR2 SVGAGI. V lost 6 bases and J 6 bases, leaving 12 bases between the germline ends. The CDR3 loop is CASSGEGGQPQHF. The CDR3 DNA reads as TGTGCCAGCAGCGGGGAAGGGGGTCAGCCCCAGCATTTT.

The genes are TRBV27 and TRBJ2-2, with 7 bases aligning to TRBD1. The V gene's germline CDR1 is MNHEY and CDR2 SMNVEV (reference sequence). V was pared by 3 bases and J by 9 bases, with 16 bases of the junction left unmatched. This CDR3 has 17 amino acids. CDR3: CASSLVRGPVANRELFF. CDR3 bases: TGTGCCAGCAGTTTGGTTAGGGGGCCCGTCGCTAACCGGGAGCTGTTTTTT.

The J gene is TRBJ1-2, the V gene TRBV6-5; TRBD1 matches 7 bases. The CDR3 loop spans 15 amino acids. The ends lost 2 bases at V and 4 bases at J; junction bases unmatched: 7. Germline values: CDR1 MNHEY, CDR2 SVGAGI. CDR3 nucleotide sequence: TGTGCCAGCAGTTACGCCGGGACAGAGCTCTATGGCTACACCTTC. It encodes CASSYAGTELYGYTF.

V usage is TRBV4-1 and J usage is TRBJ2-7; possible D gene TRBD1, 6 bases. The germline gives CDR1 MGHRA, CDR2 YSYEKL. This CDR3 is built from 15 residues. Trimming took 2 bases from V and 3 from J, leaving 14 bases between them. Written as DNA, the CDR3 is TGCGCCAGCAGCCAACGATCGACAGGAAACTACGAGCAGTACGTC. Translated, it gives CASSQRSTGNYEQYV.

This chain connects TRBV5-1 to TRBJ2-2; D gene ambiguous. V lost 4 bases and J 5 bases, leaving 15 bases between the germline ends. Germline values: CDR1 SGHRS, CDR2 YFSETQ. This CDR3 has 15 amino acids. The CDR3 DNA is TGCGCCAGCAGCGAGCCCTCTCTAGGGACCGGGGAGCTGTTTTTT. This sequence encodes CASSEPSLGTGELFF.

The count of this clone is one. V is TRBV27 and J is TRBJ2-3, with D hard to call. Germline-derived CDR1 and CDR2 are MNHEY and SMNVEV (reference sequence). The CDR3 covers 9 residues. The V and J ends lost 8 bases and 13 bases respectively, with 10 bases between them. CDR3 region: CASGTLEYF. In DNA form, the CDR3 reads TGTGCCAGCGGAACATTGGAGTATTTT.

The V call is TRBV9, the J call TRBJ1-2; D is undetermined. The germline V gene has CDR1 SGDLS and CDR2 YYNGEE. The CDR3 is 12 amino acids. V was clipped by 0 bases and J by 6 bases, with 6 bases between them. As DNA, the CDR3 is TGTGCCAGCAGCGTAGGATCGGATGGCTACACCTTC. It translates to CASSVGSDGYTF.

The chain recombines TRBV29-1 with TRBJ1-1, with 8 positions matching TRBD1. The CDR3 is 15 amino acids. J lost 2 bases, V lost 7 bases, and 12 bases had no gene match. CDR1 is SQVTM and CDR2 is ANQGSEA in the germline V gene. For the CDR3, the DNA is TGCAGCGGCCAGGGACAGGTCGTGAGAAACACTGAAGCTTTCTTT. Protein sequence: CSGQGQVVRNTEAFF.

This chain joins TRBV9 and TRBJ2-3; 7 bases map to TRBD1. The CDR3 consists of 13 residues. Germline values: CDR1 SGDLS, CDR2 YYNGEE. The junction had 1 base not matched to a gene; V was cut back by 4 bases and J by 2 bases. Here the CDR3 DNA reads TGTGCCAGCAGCCAGGGGGTCACAGATACGCAGTATTTT. Protein sequence: CASSQGVTDTQYF.

This chain uses TRBV10-1 with TRBJ2-1, with D unclear. Looked up from germline, CDR1 is WNHNN and CDR2 is SYGVQD (reference sequence). The CDR3 has 15 residues. The ends were cut back, 3 bases at V and 5 bases at J, with 14 bases in the middle. CDR3 region: CASSELPLGNNEQFF. As DNA, the CDR3 is TGCGCCAGCAGTGAACTCCCCCTAGGGAACAATGAGCAGTTCTTC.

The V gene is TRBV7-8, the J gene TRBJ1-2; no clear D. Trimming pared 1 base from V and 7 bases from J, leaving 7 bases between. Germline V gene lookup returns CDR1 SGHVS and CDR2 FQNEAQ. CDR3 length equals 12 residues. The CDR3 reads CASSLEEGGYTF. CDR3 in DNA: TGTGCCAGCAGCTTAGAGGAGGGTGGCTACACCTTC.

On this clone itself: This CDR3 is missing its conserved last phenylalanine or tryptophan, likely due to a read error. The chain employs TRBV6-1 and TRBJ1-2; TRBD1 agrees at 8 bases. This CDR3 has 13 amino acids. Per germline, CDR1 MNHNS and CDR2 SASEGT. V was clipped by 9 bases and J by 6 bases; unmatched bases: 9. The CDR3 bases are TGTGCCAGTCTTCCGGGACAGGTTAATGGCTACACCCTC. This translates into CASLPGQVNGYTL.

The sample holds a few counts of this clone. This sequence joins TRBV13 and TRBJ1-2, with D possibly TRBD1 on 5 matching bases. The CDR3 spans 12 residues. Germline V gene lookup returns CDR1 PRHDT and CDR2 FYEKMQ (reference sequence). Trimming took off 6 bases at V and 3 bases at J, with 8 bases between the two ends. The CDR3 DNA follows: TGTGCCAGCAGGGGACTGGACTATGGCTACACCTTC. Protein: CASRGLDYGYTF. Variable domain in full (rest from reference TRBV13 and TRBJ1-2): AAGVIQSPRHLIKEKRETATLKCYPIPRHDTVYWYQQGPGQDPQFLISFYEKMQSDKGSIPDRFSAQQFSDYHSELNMSSLELGDSALYFCASRGLDYGYTFGSGTRLTVV.

The V call is TRBV30, the J call TRBJ2-1; 13 nucleotides agree with TRBD2. The germline CDR1 and CDR2 sequences are GTSNPN and SVGIG (reference sequence). The CDR3 is 18 residues long. J gave up 1 base and V 2 bases, and 8 bases lay outside the gene matches. The CDR3 is CAWSKSRLAGGSYNEQFF. CDR3 bases: TGTGCCTGGAGTAAATCGCGACTAGCGGGGGGTTCCTACAATGAGCAGTTCTTC.

The chain links TRBV6-1 to TRBJ1-4, with 7 bases that match TRBD1. CDR1 MNHNS and CDR2 SASEGT come from the germline V gene. Losses at the gene ends were 6 bases for V and 3 bases for J; bases not matched to a gene: 7. This CDR3 is built from 15 residues. The CDR3 reads CASRGQWGPNEKLFF. In DNA form, the CDR3 reads TGTGCCAGCAGGGGACAGTGGGGACCTAATGAAAAACTGTTTTTT.

This sequence joins TRBV7-9 and TRBJ1-1; D is unclear. CDR1 and CDR2 (germline): SEHNR, FQNEAQ (reference sequence). This CDR3 region has 13 residues. V lost 5 bases and J 0 bases, leaving 7 bases between the germline ends. CDR3 amino acids: CASSLTMNTEAFF. In DNA form, the CDR3 reads TGTGCCAGCAGCCTTACAATGAACACTGAAGCTTTCTTT.

This clone was seen only a few times. The J gene is TRBJ1-2, the V gene TRBV7-2; D not resolved. The CDR3 contains 14 residues. Looked up from germline, CDR1 is SGHTA and CDR2 is FQGNSA. The germline V and J ends were trimmed by 1 base and 4 bases, with 10 bases remaining between them. CDR3 loop: CASSLGVASYGYTF. DNA of the CDR3: TGTGCCAGCAGCTTAGGGGTGGCAAGCTATGGCTACACCTTC.

The genes are TRBV5-1 and TRBJ1-4; 8 bases are shared with TRBD1. CDR1 and CDR2 (germline): SGHRS, YFSETQ. The CDR3 is 14 residues long. V trimming: 3 bases; J trimming: 4 bases; junction bases outside the gene matches: 2. CDR3 coding DNA: TGCGCCAGCAGCTCAGGACAGGGTAATGAAAAACTGTTTTTT. It yields the protein CASSSGQGNEKLFF.

The V call is TRBV11-2, the J call TRBJ1-1, with TRBD1 identical over 9 bases. CDR1 and CDR2 from the germline V gene are SGHAT and FQNNGV. J gave up 5 bases and V 5 bases, and 6 bases lay outside the gene matches. The CDR3 loop spans 14 amino acids. The CDR3 region is CASSPRTGETEAFF. The CDR3 DNA sequence: TGTGCCAGCAGCCCGAGGACAGGGGAGACTGAAGCTTTCTTT.